This T cell receptor beta chain was retrieved from a study of Graves' ophthalmopathy and Graves' hyperthyroidism. This clonotype was counted many times. CDR3 regions of TCR beta were amplified from RNA transcripts. An initial RT-PCR round employing HTBI primers preceded a second-round multiplex PCR. TCRdb processed the multiplex PCR reads anew with MiXCR; each CDR3 protein has one entry. The data contain about 600,000 distinct CDR3 sequences, about 40% of them singletons. The CDR3 sequence is 14 residues long. Trimming removed 4 bases from V and 3 bases from J, with 13 bases in between. Germline loops: CDR1 SGHDT, CDR2 YYEEEE.

Source material: peripheral blood or thyroid tissue (not recorded which). This TCR was sampled from an adult man with Graves' hyperthyroidism. V and J are TRBV5-6 and TRBJ1-2; D possibly corresponds to TRBD1 (6 bases). The CDR3 reads CASSPWTDYYGYTF. DNA for the CDR3: TGTGCCAGCAGCCCCTGGACAGACTACTATGGCTACACCTTC.